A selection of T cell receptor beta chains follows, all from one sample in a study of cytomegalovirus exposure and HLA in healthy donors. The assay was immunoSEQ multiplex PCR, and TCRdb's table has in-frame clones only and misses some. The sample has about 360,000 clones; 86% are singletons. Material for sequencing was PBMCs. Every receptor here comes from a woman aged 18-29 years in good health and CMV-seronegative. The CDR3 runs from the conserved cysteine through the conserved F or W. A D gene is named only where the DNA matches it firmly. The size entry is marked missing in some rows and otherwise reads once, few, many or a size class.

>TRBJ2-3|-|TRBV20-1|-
CSARADTQYF
TGCAGTGCTAGGGCCGATACGCAGTATTTT
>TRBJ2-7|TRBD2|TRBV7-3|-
CASSLRGGSSEQYF
TGTGCCAGCAGCTTAAGGGGCGGGAGTTCCGAGCAGTACTTC
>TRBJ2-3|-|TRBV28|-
CASSLRGGGSTDTQYF
TGTGCCAGCAGTTTAAGGGGGGGCGGGAGCACAGATACGCAGTATTTT
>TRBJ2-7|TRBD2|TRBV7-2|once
CASSPRLAGYEQYF
TGTGCCAGCAGCCCCAGACTAGCGGGCTACGAGCAGTACTTC
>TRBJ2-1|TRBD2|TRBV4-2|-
CASSHIAGKIYNEQFF
TGTGCCAGCAGCCACATAGCGGGGAAAATTTACAATGAGCAGTTCTTC
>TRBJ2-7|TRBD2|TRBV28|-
CASSLEPGLVWTYEQYF
TGTGCCAGCAGTCTCGAGCCCGGACTAGTCTGGACCTACGAGCAGTACTTC
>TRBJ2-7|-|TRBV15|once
CATSPRGGSRAYEQYF
TGTGCCACCAGCCCGCGCGGGGGCAGCCGGGCCTACGAGCAGTACTTC
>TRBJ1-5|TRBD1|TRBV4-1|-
CASSQGRGGPQPQHF
TGCGCCAGCAGCCAAGGTCGAGGGGGCCCGCAGCCCCAGCATTTT
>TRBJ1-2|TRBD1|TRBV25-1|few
CASSLGTGNYGYTF
TGTGCCAGCAGTTTAGGGACAGGGAACTATGGCTACACCTTC
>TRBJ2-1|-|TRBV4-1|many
CASSQEPGLTNNEQFF
TGCGCCAGCAGCCAAGAACCGGGTTTGACGAACAATGAGCAGTTCTTC
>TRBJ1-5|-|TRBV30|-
CAWSVYGSNQPQHF
TGTGCCTGGAGTGTATACGGGAGCAATCAGCCCCAGCATTTT
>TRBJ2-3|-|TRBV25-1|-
CASSGGGIYF
TGTGCCAGCAGTGGGGGGGGCATTTATTTT
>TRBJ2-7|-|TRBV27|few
CASSPAPYLSSYEQYF
TGTGCCAGCAGTCCCGCGCCTTACCTGAGCTCCTACGAGCAGTACTTC
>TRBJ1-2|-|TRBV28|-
CASSSTGNYGYTF
TGTGCCAGCAGTTCGACGGGAAATTATGGCTACACCTTC
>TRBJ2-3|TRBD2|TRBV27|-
CASSLSPSGGAGVNTQYF
TGTGCCAGCAGTTTATCCCCTAGCGGGGGGGCCGGGGTGAATACGCAGTATTTT
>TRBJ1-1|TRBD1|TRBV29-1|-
CSVGQGGTEAFF
TGCAGCGTTGGACAGGGTGGCACTGAAGCTTTCTTT
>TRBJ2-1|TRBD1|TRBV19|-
CASQQGLSSYNEQFF
TGTGCCAGTCAACAGGGGCTAAGCTCCTACAATGAGCAGTTCTTC
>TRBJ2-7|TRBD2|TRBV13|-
CASSWSGRAVYEQYF
TGTGCCAGCAGCTGGAGCGGGAGGGCCGTCTACGAGCAGTACTTC
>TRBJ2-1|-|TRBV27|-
CASSYSAYNEQFF
TGTGCCAGCAGTTACTCTGCCTACAATGAGCAGTTCTTC
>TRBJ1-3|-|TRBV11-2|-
CASSPRTGPGNTIYF
TGTGCCAGCAGCCCCCGAACAGGGCCCGGAAACACCATATATTTT
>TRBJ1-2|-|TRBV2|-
CASSDQVRPNYGYTF
TGTGCCAGCAGTGATCAGGTCAGGCCTAACTATGGCTACACCTTC
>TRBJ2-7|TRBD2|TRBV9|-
CASSDTSGSDEQYF
TGTGCCAGCAGCGATACTAGCGGGAGCGACGAGCAGTACTTC
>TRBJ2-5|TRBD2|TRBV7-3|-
CASSSYGLAGETQYF
TGTGCCAGCAGCTCTTATGGACTAGCGGGAGAGACCCAGTACTTC
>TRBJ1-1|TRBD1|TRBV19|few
CASSHRGNTEAFF
TGTGCCAGTAGCCACAGGGGGAACACTGAAGCTTTCTTT
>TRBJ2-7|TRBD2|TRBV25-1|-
CASIQASGYEQYF
TGTGCCAGCATTCAAGCTAGCGGCTACGAGCAGTACTTC
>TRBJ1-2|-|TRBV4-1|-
CASSQEGPTAHPLGYTF
TGCGCCAGCAGCCAGGAGGGCCCGACCGCCCACCCCCTTGGCTACACCTTC
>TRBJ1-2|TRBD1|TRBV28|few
CASSLGQGTWGYTF
TGTGCCAGCAGTTTGGGACAGGGAACCTGGGGCTACACCTTC
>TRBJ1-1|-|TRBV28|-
CATSLGGQGTEAFF
TGTGCCACCTCGTTGGGGGGGCAAGGCACTGAAGCTTTCTTT
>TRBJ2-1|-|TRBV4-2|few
CASSQAHRNNEQFF
TGTGCCAGCAGCCAAGCCCACAGGAACAATGAGCAGTTCTTC
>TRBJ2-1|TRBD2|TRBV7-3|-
CASSLNGGRFYNEQFF
TGTGCCAGCAGCTTAAACGGCGGGAGATTCTACAATGAGCAGTTCTTC
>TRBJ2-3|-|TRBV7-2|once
CASTLRWPDTQYF
TGTGCCAGCACCTTGAGGTGGCCGGATACGCAGTATTTT
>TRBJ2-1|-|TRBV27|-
CASSPFGSEGNEQFF
TGTGCCAGCAGTCCCTTTGGGAGCGAAGGCAATGAGCAGTTCTTC
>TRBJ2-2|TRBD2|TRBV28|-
CATLRRESGELFF
TGTGCGACTCTCCGGCGGGAGTCGGGGGAGCTGTTTTTT
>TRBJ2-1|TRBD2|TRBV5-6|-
CASSFRTSGGPYNEQFF
TGTGCCAGCAGCTTCAGGACTAGCGGGGGACCCTACAATGAGCAGTTCTTC
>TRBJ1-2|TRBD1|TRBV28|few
CATYPTMDRGLGYTF
TGTGCCACCTACCCCACCATGGACAGGGGGCTTGGCTACACCTTC
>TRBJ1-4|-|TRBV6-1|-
CASSADRDEKLFF
TGTGCCAGCAGTGCCGACAGAGACGAAAAACTGTTTTTT